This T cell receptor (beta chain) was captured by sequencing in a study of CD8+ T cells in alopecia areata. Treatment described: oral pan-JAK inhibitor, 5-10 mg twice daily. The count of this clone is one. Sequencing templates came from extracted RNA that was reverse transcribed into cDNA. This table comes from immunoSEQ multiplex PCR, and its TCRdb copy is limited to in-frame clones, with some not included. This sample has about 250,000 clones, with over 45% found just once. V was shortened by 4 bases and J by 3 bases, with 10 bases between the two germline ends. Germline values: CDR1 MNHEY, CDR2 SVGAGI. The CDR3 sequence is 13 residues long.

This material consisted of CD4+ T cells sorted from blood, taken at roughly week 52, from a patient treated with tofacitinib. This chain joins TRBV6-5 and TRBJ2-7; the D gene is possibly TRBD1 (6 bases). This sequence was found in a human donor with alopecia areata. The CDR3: CASSLGQYYEQYF. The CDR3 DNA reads TGTGCCAGCAGTTTAGGACAGTACTACGAGCAGTACTTC.